A selection of T cell receptor beta chains follows, all from one sample in a study of CD8 T cells in ankylosing spondylitis. Each CDR3 protein gets one entry after TCRdb re-called the 5' RACE reads with MiXCR. The sample consists of 290,000 or so distinct CDR3 sequences, around 21% of them appearing once. The material sequenced was blood, either unsorted or a sorted T cell fraction (not recorded which). Source of these receptors: a female donor with ankylosing spondylitis or in good health (not recorded which). Both conserved end residues are part of each CDR3. D genes are given only for firm matches. Only part of the rows carry a size: once, few, many, or a class if the clone is expanded.

V: TRBV20-1
D: .
J: TRBJ2-3
size: few
CDR3: CSARVGLSTDTQYF
DNA: TGCAGTGCTAGGGTGGGACTTAGCACAGATACGCAGTATTTT

V: TRBV10-3
D: TRBD2
J: TRBJ2-1
size: few
CDR3: CAISEGSGRASEQFF
DNA: TGTGCCATCAGCGAAGGTAGCGGGAGGGCCTCTGAGCAGTTCTTC

V: TRBV20-1
D: .
J: TRBJ2-3
size: .
CDR3: CSASAWGTQYF
DNA: TGCAGTGCTTCTGCCTGGGGTACGCAGTATTTT

V: TRBV6-5
D: TRBD2
J: TRBJ2-1
size: few
CDR3: CASSNRLAGRSYNEQFF
DNA: TGTGCCAGCAGTAACCGACTAGCGGGAAGGTCCTACAATGAGCAGTTCTTC

V: TRBV3-1
D: TRBD1
J: TRBJ2-7
size: .
CDR3: CASSQVTGAYEQYF
DNA: TGTGCCAGCAGCCAGGTTACAGGGGCCTACGAGCAGTACTTC

V: TRBV10-3
D: .
J: TRBJ2-7
size: many
CDR3: CAISLQGPPYEQYF
DNA: TGTGCCATCAGTCTACAGGGCCCTCCTTACGAGCAGTACTTC

V: TRBV29-1
D: .
J: TRBJ1-1
size: few
CDR3: CSVAGPMGTEAFF
DNA: TGCAGCGTGGCCGGACCCATGGGCACTGAAGCTTTCTTT

V: TRBV18
D: TRBD2
J: TRBJ2-1
size: .
CDR3: CASSTGLAGVGQFF
DNA: TGTGCCAGCTCCACCGGACTAGCGGGAGTAGGACAGTTCTTC

V: TRBV7-2
D: .
J: TRBJ1-2
size: few
CDR3: CASSLARHSAYGYTF
DNA: TGTGCCAGCAGCTTAGCGCGGCACAGTGCCTATGGCTACACCTTC

V: TRBV28
D: TRBD2
J: TRBJ2-1
size: many
CDR3: CASSLGGLALYNEQFF
DNA: TGTGCCAGCAGTTTAGGGGGACTAGCACTTTACAATGAGCAGTTCTTC

V: TRBV5-4
D: .
J: TRBJ2-7
size: once
CDR3: CASSSLGPHVGEQYF
DNA: TGTGCCAGCAGCTCATTAGGACCTCACGTTGGGGAGCAGTACTTC

V: TRBV4-3
D: TRBD1
J: TRBJ1-6
size: few
CDR3: CASSQTGTANSPLHF
DNA: TGCGCCAGCAGCCAGACTGGGACAGCAAATTCACCCCTCCACTTT

V: TRBV7-2
D: .
J: TRBJ1-1
size: few
CDR3: CASSLANLNTEAFF
DNA: TGTGCCAGCAGCTTAGCGAATCTTAACACTGAAGCTTTCTTT

V: TRBV7-3
D: .
J: TRBJ1-1
size: .
CDR3: CASEGINYQMNTEAFF
DNA: TGTGCCAGCGAGGGGATTAATTATCAGATGAACACTGAAGCTTTCTTT

V: TRBV20-1
D: TRBD1
J: TRBJ1-4
size: .
CDR3: CSARRLTGANEKLFF
DNA: TGCAGTGCTAGAAGGTTGACAGGGGCAAATGAAAAACTGTTTTTT

V: TRBV10-3
D: TRBD1
J: TRBJ2-2
size: .
CDR3: CAISTDRGETGELLF
DNA: TGTGCCATCAGTACCGACAGGGGAGAAACCGGGGAGCTGTTATTT

V: TRBV5-1
D: TRBD1
J: TRBJ2-7
size: .
CDR3: CASGQDPYEQYF
DNA: TGCGCCAGCGGACAGGATCCTTACGAGCAGTACTTC

V: TRBV9
D: .
J: TRBJ2-2
size: few
CDR3: CASSASPGAYTGELFF
DNA: TGTGCCAGCAGCGCCAGCCCGGGGGCTTACACCGGGGAGCTGTTTTTT